The 2 T cell receptor beta chains given below trace back to one sample, sequenced in a study of T cells in Graves' hyperthyroidism and ophthalmopathy. TCR beta CDR3 regions were amplified from RNA transcripts. With the HTBI primer set, the TCR CDR3 went through a first round of RT-PCR. TCRdb processed the multiplex PCR reads anew with MiXCR; each CDR3 protein has one entry. Of about 560,000 distinct CDR3 sequences listed, roughly 17% are singletons. The specimen was blood. These receptor sequences come from a woman between 18 and 30 years old with Graves' hyperthyroidism.

The rearrangement joins TRBV7-9 to TRBJ2-7; D could derive from TRBD1 or TRBD2 (5 bases each). V gave up 10 bases and J gave up 5 bases, with 15 bases separating them. Germline CDR1 is SEHNR and CDR2 is FQNEAQ (reference sequence). The length of the CDR3 is 12 residues. The DNA for the CDR3 is TGTGCCACCGGGTCCGGGACGAACGAGCAGTACTTC. It translates to CATGSGTNEQYF.

This clonotype showed up just a few times. The V and J genes are TRBV12-3 or TRBV12-4 and TRBJ2-1; D is undetermined. The CDR3 is made up of 12 amino acids. V was pared by 5 bases and J by 10 bases, with 12 bases between. The chain's CDR3 is CASSDFLGEQFF. The CDR3 region has the DNA TGTGCCAGCAGTGACTTTTTGGGGGAGCAGTTCTTC.